This T cell receptor beta chain was recorded in a study of shared clonotypes between healthy human individuals. Genomic DNA from each subset was divided evenly over several immunoSEQ plates. TCRdb's copy holds only in-frame clones and misses some; the assay was immunoSEQ multiplex PCR. The data hold over a million clones, with roughly 98.5% observed a single time. The study's findings and limits: As a rule, naive subsets had a larger estimated richness than memory subsets. The donor pool, a small one, limited the genetic and exposure-history diversity represented.

The germline V gene has CDR1 SEHNR and CDR2 FQNEAQ (reference sequence). Trimming shortened V by 5 bases and J by 0 bases, and 3 bases separated the two germline ends. The CDR3 is 12 amino acids. On this clone itself: Its antigen is unidentified.

The sequencing sample was made of naive CD4+ T cells sorted from blood. The subset denotes: CD45RA+ positively selected. The chain recombines TRBV7-9 with TRBJ2-3; no clear D. This sequence was found in a man under 40 in good health. The CDR3 loop reads CASSRSTDTQYF. The CDR3 DNA follows: TGTGCCAGCAGCCGTAGCACAGATACGCAGTATTTT.